This passage covers 2 T cell receptor beta chains from one sample sequenced in a study of T cells in localized non-small cell lung cancer. The method was immunoSEQ multiplex PCR; TCRdb's version includes in-frame clones alone and lacks a portion of them. Of some 5,000 clones listed, roughly 30% are singletons. The sequencing used lung tumor tissue, collected before any cancer treatment. The receptors shown here come from a female donor older than 55 with stage I lung adenocarcinoma.

This clone was recorded a few times. This rearrangement joins TRBV11-3 to TRBJ1-5; D call uncertain. Looked up from germline, CDR1 is SGHNT and CDR2 is YENEEA. Trimming took off 0 bases at V and 6 bases at J, with 12 bases between the two ends. This CDR3 is 15 amino acids long. CDR3 coding DNA: TGTGCCAGCAGCTTAGATAAGGAGCGGGGTCAGCCCCAGCATTTT. This encodes CASSLDKERGQPQHF. The variable domain in full, completed from reference TRBV11-3 and TRBJ1-5, reads EAGVVQSPRYKIIEKKQPVAFWCNPISGHNTLYWYLQNLGQGPELLIRYENEEAVDDSQLPKDRFSAERLKGVDSTLKIQPAELGDSAVYLCASSLDKERGQPQHFGDGTRLSIL.

This chain connects TRBV5-1 to TRBJ2-3; D is uncertain. This CDR3 region has 16 residues. Trimming left V 2 bases short and J 0 bases short, with 13 bases between. Germline values: CDR1 SGHRS, CDR2 YFSETQ. CDR3 coding DNA: TGCGCCAGCAGCTTAAATGGACGGTCTAGCACAGATACGCAGTATTTT. Translated: CASSLNGRSSTDTQYF. Together with reference TRBV5-1 and TRBJ2-3, the CDR3 gives the full variable domain: KAGVTQTPRYLIKTRGQQVTLSCSPISGHRSVSWYQQTPGQGLQFLFEYFSETQRNKGNFPGRFSGRQFSNSRSEMNVSTLELGDSALYLCASSLNGRSSTDTQYFGPGTRLTVL.